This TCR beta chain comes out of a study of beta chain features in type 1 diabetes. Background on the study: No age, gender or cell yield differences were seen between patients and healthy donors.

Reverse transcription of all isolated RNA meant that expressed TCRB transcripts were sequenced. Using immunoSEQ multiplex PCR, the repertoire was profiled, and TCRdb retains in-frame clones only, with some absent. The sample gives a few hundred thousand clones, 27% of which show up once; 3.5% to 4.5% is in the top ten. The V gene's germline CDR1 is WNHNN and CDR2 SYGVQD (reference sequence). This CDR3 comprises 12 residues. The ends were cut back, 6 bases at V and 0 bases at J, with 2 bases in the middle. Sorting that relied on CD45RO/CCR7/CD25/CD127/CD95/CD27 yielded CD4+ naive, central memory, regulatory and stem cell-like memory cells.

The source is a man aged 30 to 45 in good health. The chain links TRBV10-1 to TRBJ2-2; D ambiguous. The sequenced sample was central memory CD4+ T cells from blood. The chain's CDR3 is CASSPNTGELFF. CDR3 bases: TGCGCCAGCAGCCCGAACACCGGGGAGCTGTTTTTT.